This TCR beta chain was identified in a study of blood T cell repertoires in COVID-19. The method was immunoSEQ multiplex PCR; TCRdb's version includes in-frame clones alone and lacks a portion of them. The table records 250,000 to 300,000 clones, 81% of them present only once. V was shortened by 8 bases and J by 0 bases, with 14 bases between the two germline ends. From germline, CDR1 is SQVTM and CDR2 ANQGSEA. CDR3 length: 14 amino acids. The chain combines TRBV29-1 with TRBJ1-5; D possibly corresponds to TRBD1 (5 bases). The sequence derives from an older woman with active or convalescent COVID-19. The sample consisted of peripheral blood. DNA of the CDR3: TGCAGCCGGGGGGGATTACTTAGCAATCAGCCCCAGCATTTT. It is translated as CSRGGLLSNQPQHF.